This T cell receptor beta chain was captured in a study of T cell repertoires in cytomegalovirus infection. On the study more broadly: Indicated by public TCR beta signatures were CMV infection and matching HLA type.

Study-wide points: The cumulative frequency of public TCR beta families distinguished individuals who carried CMV together with the relevant HLA. HLA-C-restricted TCR beta clonotypes specific for CMV led the ex vivo response.

TCRdb re-analysed the reads in MiXCR, keeping a single row per CDR3 protein. The table records 150,000 to 190,000 distinct CDR3 sequences, about a quarter of them present only once. Germline V CDR1 and CDR2: SGHTA, FQGNSA. V shed 0 bases and J shed 9 bases, with 16 bases lying between them. This CDR3 region has 15 residues. This clonotype was seen at least ten times. Its antigen is unknown. The sample comprised PBMCs. The receptor was isolated from a human donor in good health (CMV status not recorded). Some clones in this sample may be carry-over from other donors' samples. This chain links TRBV7-2 with TRBJ2-3; maybe TRBD2 (6 bases). In DNA, the CDR3 is TGTGCCAGCAGCTTAGCCCAGCGGGCAGTATTAACGCAGTATTTT. Its translation: CASSLAQRAVLTQYF.